A selection of T cell receptor beta chains follows, all from one sample in a study. MiXCR, applied by TCRdb to the RT-PCR reads, yields one record per CDR3 protein. There are approximately 720,000 distinct CDR3 sequences in the sample; 14% occur only once, and around 3.3% lies in the top ten. Material: memory CD4+ T cells from blood. The receptors were gathered from a female donor in good health, serving as a healthy control. CDR3s include the opening cysteine and the closing phenylalanine or tryptophan. A D gene is named only where the DNA matches it firmly. Only part of the rows carry a size: once, few, many, or a class if the clone is expanded.

J: TRBJ1-1; D: .; size: many; V: TRBV6-5; DNA: TGTGCCAGTTCGATCTTCCCAGGGGCGAACACTGAAGCTTTCTTT; CDR3: CASSIFPGANTEAFF
J: TRBJ2-1; D: .; size: .; V: TRBV3-1; DNA: TGTGCCAGCAGCCAAGAGCTGTGGAGCTACAATGAGCAGTTCTTC; CDR3: CASSQELWSYNEQFF
J: TRBJ2-1; D: TRBD2; size: .; V: TRBV20-1; DNA: TGCAGTGCTCGGGGACTAGCTCTTGTTGATGATCGGTTCTTC; CDR3: CSARGLALVDDRFF
J: TRBJ1-5; D: .; size: few; V: TRBV4-3; DNA: TGCGCCAGCAGCCAAGAATACAGGAGGGATCAGCCCCAGCATTTT; CDR3: CASSQEYRRDQPQHF
J: TRBJ1-1; D: .; size: few; V: TRBV15; DNA: TGTGCCACCAGCAGAGACCTTCTTGAAGCTTTCTTT; CDR3: CATSRDLLEAFF
J: TRBJ2-7; D: TRBD1; size: few; V: TRBV24-1; DNA: TGTGCCACCAGTGATCCAGGACCCGGGACAGGGGCCGGGGAGCAGTACTTC; CDR3: CATSDPGPGTGAGEQYF
J: TRBJ2-3; D: TRBD1; size: many; V: TRBV5-1; DNA: TGCGCCAGCAGCACCTCCGGGACAGGCACAGATACGCAGTATTTT; CDR3: CASSTSGTGTDTQYF
J: TRBJ2-2; D: .; size: .; V: TRBV6-5; DNA: TGTGCCAGCAGTCGACTCGACCCCGGGGAGCTGTTTTTT; CDR3: CASSRLDPGELFF
J: TRBJ1-1; D: .; size: .; V: TRBV12-3/TRBV12-4; DNA: TGTGCCAGCAGTTTAGCTCTCGTTAGCACTGAAGCTTTCTTT; CDR3: CASSLALVSTEAFF
J: TRBJ2-5; D: TRBD2; size: few; V: TRBV4-2; DNA: TGTGCCAGCAGCCAAGGTTCTGGCGCTAGCGGGAGCCTCCAAGAGACCCAGTACTTC; CDR3: CASSQGSGASGSLQETQYF
J: TRBJ2-5; D: .; size: many; V: TRBV7-2; DNA: TGTGCCAGCAAAAAGGGCCAAGAGACCCAGTACTTC; CDR3: CASKKGQETQYF
J: TRBJ1-5; D: .; size: many; V: TRBV12-3/TRBV12-4; DNA: TGTGCCAGCAAGTCGGGACTCAATAGCAATCAGCCCCAGCATTTT; CDR3: CASKSGLNSNQPQHF
J: TRBJ2-3; D: TRBD2; size: few; V: TRBV20-1; DNA: TGCAGTGCCCGAAGGGCTCTAGCGGGGCTCACAGATACGCAGTATTTT; CDR3: CSARRALAGLTDTQYF
J: TRBJ2-5; D: TRBD2; size: few; V: TRBV9; DNA: TGTGCCAGCAGCGTACGCGGGGGGTACCAAGAGACCCAGTACTTC; CDR3: CASSVRGGYQETQYF
J: TRBJ1-2; D: TRBD1; size: .; V: TRBV18; DNA: TGTGCCAGCTCAGCGGACAGGGGGAGCTACACCTTC; CDR3: CASSADRGSYTF
J: TRBJ1-2; D: TRBD1; size: many; V: TRBV24-1; DNA: TGTGCCACCAGTGATGGGGCCCGGACAGGGTCGGGCTACACCTTC; CDR3: CATSDGARTGSGYTF
J: TRBJ2-5; D: TRBD2; size: many; V: TRBV20-1; DNA: TGCAGTGCTAGACCGACTAGCGGGGGCTCAGAGACCCAGTACTTC; CDR3: CSARPTSGGSETQYF
J: TRBJ1-1; D: .; size: .; V: TRBV5-1; DNA: TGCGCCAGCAGTCTGGACTTAACTGAAGCTTTCTTT; CDR3: CASSLDLTEAFF
J: TRBJ2-7; D: .; size: .; V: TRBV12-3/TRBV12-4; DNA: TGTGCCAGCAGTAACAACCGGCCAGCGACGGGGAACGAGCAGTACTTC; CDR3: CASSNNRPATGNEQYF
J: TRBJ2-7; D: .; size: few; V: TRBV5-6; DNA: TGTGCCAGCAGCTTGGATTCGTGGGTAGGGGGGGTCGAGCAGTACTTC; CDR3: CASSLDSWVGGVEQYF
J: TRBJ2-2; D: TRBD2; size: .; V: TRBV5-1; DNA: TGCGCCAGCAGCTTGGACGGTAAAAGCGGGAGGTTCCACACCGGGGAGCTGTTTTTT; CDR3: CASSLDGKSGRFHTGELFF
J: TRBJ2-3; D: TRBD1; size: .; V: TRBV7-2; DNA: TGTGCCAGCAGCTTAGGGGGGAACAGGGGGACTACGCAGTATTTT; CDR3: CASSLGGNRGTTQYF
J: TRBJ1-2; D: TRBD1; size: many; V: TRBV5-6; DNA: TGTGCCAGCAGCCGCGGGACAGAGGATTTGGGCTACACCTTC; CDR3: CASSRGTEDLGYTF
J: TRBJ1-2; D: .; size: many; V: TRBV10-3; DNA: TGTGCCATCATGACGGTTAACTATGGCTACACCTTC; CDR3: CAIMTVNYGYTF
J: TRBJ2-3; D: .; size: .; V: TRBV5-1; DNA: TGCGCCAGCTACCTGGGACCCGGGGGCACAGATACGCAGTATTTT; CDR3: CASYLGPGGTDTQYF